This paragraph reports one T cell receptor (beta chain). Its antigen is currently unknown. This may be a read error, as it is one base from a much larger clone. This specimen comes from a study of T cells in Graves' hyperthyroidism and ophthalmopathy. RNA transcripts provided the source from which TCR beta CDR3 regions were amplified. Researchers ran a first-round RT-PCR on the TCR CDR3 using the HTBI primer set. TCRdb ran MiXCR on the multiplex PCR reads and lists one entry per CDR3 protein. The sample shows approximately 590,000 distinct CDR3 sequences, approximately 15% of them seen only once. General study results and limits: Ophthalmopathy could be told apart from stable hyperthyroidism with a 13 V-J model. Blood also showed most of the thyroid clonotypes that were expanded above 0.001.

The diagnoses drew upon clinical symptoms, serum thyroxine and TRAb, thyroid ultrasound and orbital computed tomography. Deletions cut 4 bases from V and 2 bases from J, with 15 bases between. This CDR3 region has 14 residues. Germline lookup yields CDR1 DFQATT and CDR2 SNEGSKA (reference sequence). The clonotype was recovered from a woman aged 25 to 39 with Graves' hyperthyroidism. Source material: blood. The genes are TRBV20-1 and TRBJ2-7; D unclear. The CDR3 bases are TGCAGTGCTATCCGGCCGAGTAGTCCCTACGAGCAGTACTTC. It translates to CSAIRPSSPYEQYF.